The rows below give T cell receptor beta chains drawn from one sample of a study of low-dose radiotherapy and immunotherapy resistance in tumors. TCRdb re-called the reads through MiXCR, storing one row per CDR3 protein. The sample carries about 39,000 distinct CDR3 sequences, around 20% recorded once. Source: PBMCs, taken after low-dose radiotherapy plus immunotherapy. These TCRs come from a female donor with ovarian cancer. CDR3s leave out the opening cysteine and the closing phenylalanine or tryptophan.

V: TRBV2; J: TRBJ2-7; CDR3: ASRGGGYEQY
V: TRBV3-1; J: TRBJ1-1; CDR3: ASSSGQGLRNTEAF
V: TRBV5-4; J: TRBJ2-3; CDR3: ASSLSAGPTDTQY
V: TRBV19; J: TRBJ2-3; CDR3: AGGTDTQY
V: TRBV6-2/TRBV6-3; J: TRBJ2-2; CDR3: ASSYWARGVTGELF
V: TRBV28; J: TRBJ1-2; CDR3: ASSPTGGYGYT
V: TRBV2; J: TRBJ1-6; CDR3: ASSERQENSPLH
V: TRBV27; J: TRBJ2-3; CDR3: ASTGASTDTQY
V: TRBV5-1; J: TRBJ1-4; CDR3: ASSPRTAQKLF
V: TRBV21-1; J: TRBJ2-2; CDR3: ASSRFMGTGDTGELF
V: TRBV19; J: TRBJ2-1; CDR3: ASSIDWASGSEF
V: TRBV18; J: TRBJ2-5; CDR3: ASSPRQGIQETQY
V: TRBV7-9; J: TRBJ2-5; CDR3: ASRPRGKETQY
V: TRBV7-2; J: TRBJ2-7; CDR3: ASSSTISVAYEQY
V: TRBV6-6; J: TRBJ1-4; CDR3: ASSYGTGGVNNEKLF
V: TRBV5-6; J: TRBJ2-4; CDR3: ASSLGQYNKNIQY
V: TRBV5-4; J: NA; CDR3: ASSLSPSGYNEQF
V: TRBV3-1; J: TRBJ1-1; CDR3: ASSLQTGLNTEAF
V: TRBV5-1; J: TRBJ2-5; CDR3: ASSLTGPLNRRTTEQETQY
V: TRBV3-1; J: TRBJ1-1; CDR3: ASSQGGQVLNEAF